What follows are 8 T cell receptor beta chains derived from one specimen sequenced in a study of T cell responses to AZD1222 COVID-19 vaccine. Assay: immunoSEQ multiplex PCR; the TCRdb copy retains only in-frame clones and omits some. The sample includes about 79,000 clones, about 88% of them seen just once. The material was peripheral blood, obtained 28 days after the second AZD1222 dose. The source of these receptors is an adult who received the AZD1222 COVID-19 vaccine.

This sequence joins TRBV3-1 (or the pseudogene TRBV3-2) and TRBJ2-7, with a tentative D call TRBD2 (5 bases). Germline loops: CDR1 LGHDT, CDR2 YNNKEL (reference sequence). This CDR3 contains 15 residues. V was pared by 1 base and J by 0 bases, with 10 bases between. Here the CDR3 reads CASSQGAVSSYEQYF. The CDR3 DNA reads TGTGCCAGCAGCCAAGGAGCGGTTAGCTCCTACGAGCAGTACTTC.

The rearrangement uses TRBV5-4 and TRBJ2-2; 10 bases fit TRBD1. This CDR3 has 16 residues. Germline-derived CDR1 and CDR2 are SGHNT and YYREEE (reference sequence). V gave up 3 bases and J gave up 4 bases; unmatched junction bases: 6. CDR3 amino acids: CASSSPGQGTTGELFF. The CDR3, as DNA: TGTGCCAGCAGCTCTCCGGGACAGGGGACCACCGGGGAGCTGTTTTTT.

CDR3 sequence reads: CATSDYGTDNEKLFF. CDR3 sequence (DNA): TGTGCCACCAGTGACTACGGGACAGATAATGAAAAACTGTTTTTT. This chain connects TRBV24-1 to TRBJ1-4, with TRBD1 matching over 7 bases. The V and J ends lost 4 bases and 4 bases, in that order; junction bases with no gene match: 5. The CDR3 consists of 15 residues. Germline V gene sequence: CDR1 KGHDR, CDR2 SFDVKD.

The CDR3 region is CASSQWYEQYF. The DNA of the CDR3 is TGTGCCAGCAGCCAATGGTACGAGCAGTACTTC. The V call is TRBV3-1 (or the pseudogene TRBV3-2), the J call TRBJ2-7; D unclear. V dropped 2 bases and J dropped 4 bases, with 3 bases sitting between them. In germline, CDR1 is LGHDT, CDR2 YNNKEL (reference sequence). The CDR3 length is 11 residues.

The chain couples TRBV7-2 to TRBJ1-2; D might be TRBD1 (6 bases). CDR3 length: 15 residues. V was shortened by 5 bases and J by 7 bases, with 20 bases between the two germline ends. Germline V gives CDR1 SGHTA, CDR2 FQGNSA. The DNA of the CDR3 is TGTGCCAGCAGCCTAATAGCTAACGTGGGGGCTGGCTACACCTTC. Protein sequence: CASSLIANVGAGYTF.

V usage is TRBV7-3 and J usage is TRBJ1-5; TRBD1 matches 8 bases. Germline CDR1 and CDR2: SGHTA and FQGTGA. This CDR3 comprises 13 residues. Trimming removed 5 bases from V and 9 bases from J; junction bases left unmatched: 6. The DNA of the CDR3 is TGTGCCAGCAGCATAGGACAGGGCAGGCCCCAGCATTTT. Residues: CASSIGQGRPQHF.

The chain recombines TRBV6-5 with TRBJ1-2; 9 nucleotides match TRBD1. After removal of 0 bases from V and 7 bases from J, the junction contained 6 bases not matched to a gene. CDR1 and CDR2 from the germline V gene are MNHEY and SVGAGI. There are 15 residues in the CDR3. The CDR3, as DNA: TGTGCCAGCAGTTACTCGTCCCACAGGGGGCTTGGCTACACCTTC. Its translation: CASSYSSHRGLGYTF.

The chain carries TRBV28 and TRBJ1-1; D may be TRBD1 (6 bases). This CDR3 spans 12 amino acids. Germline CDR1 MDHEN, CDR2 SYDVKM. V was trimmed by 10 bases and J by 3 bases, leaving 12 bases between them. The CDR3 loop reads CATWQGYTEAFF. CDR3 sequence (DNA): TGTGCCACCTGGCAGGGGTACACTGAAGCTTTCTTT.